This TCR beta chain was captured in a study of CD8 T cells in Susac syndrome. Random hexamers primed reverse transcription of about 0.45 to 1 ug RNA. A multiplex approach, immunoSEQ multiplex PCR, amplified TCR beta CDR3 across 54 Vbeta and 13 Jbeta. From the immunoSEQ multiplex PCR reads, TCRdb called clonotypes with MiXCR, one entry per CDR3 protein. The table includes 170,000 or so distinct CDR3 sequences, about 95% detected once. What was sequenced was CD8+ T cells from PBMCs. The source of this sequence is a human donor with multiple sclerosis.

CDR3 sequence: CSVPGAGGYTF. The CDR3 nucleotides are TGCAGCGTTCCGGGGGCTGGCGGCTACACCTTC. The chain uses TRBV29-1 and TRBJ1-2; possible D gene TRBD1, 6 bases. Germline assignment: CDR1 SQVTM and CDR2 ANQGSEA. V lost 5 bases and J lost 8, with 12 bases in between. This CDR3 is built from 11 residues.